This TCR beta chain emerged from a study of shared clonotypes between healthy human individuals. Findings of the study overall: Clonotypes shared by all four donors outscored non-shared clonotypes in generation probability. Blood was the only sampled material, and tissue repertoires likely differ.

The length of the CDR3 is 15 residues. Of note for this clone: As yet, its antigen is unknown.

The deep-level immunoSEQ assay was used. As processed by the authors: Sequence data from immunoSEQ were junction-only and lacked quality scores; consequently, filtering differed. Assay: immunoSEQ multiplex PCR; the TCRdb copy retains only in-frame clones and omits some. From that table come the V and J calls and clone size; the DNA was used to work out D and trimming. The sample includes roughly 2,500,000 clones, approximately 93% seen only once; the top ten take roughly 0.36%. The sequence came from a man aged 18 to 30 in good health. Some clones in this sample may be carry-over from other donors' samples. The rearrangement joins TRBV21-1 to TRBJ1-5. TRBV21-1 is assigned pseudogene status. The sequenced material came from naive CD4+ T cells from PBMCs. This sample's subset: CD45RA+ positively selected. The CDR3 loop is CASSKACTVRQPQHF. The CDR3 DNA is TGTGCCAGCAGCAAAGCCTGCACGGTCCGGCAGCCCCAGCATTTT.